The source of this T cell receptor (beta chain) is a study of blood T cell repertoires in COVID-19. About the study: PBMCs, B-cell-depleted T cells, or T cells were the source of the cDNA or gDNA that made up the material.

Methods used by the authors: Quantification of nucleated cells was approximated via reference gene primer amplification. Measured with immunoSEQ multiplex PCR; TCRdb has only the in-frame clones, and not every one. V, J and clone size reflect that table, while D and trimming were determined from the DNA. The table includes roughly 200,000 clones, around 78% detected once. Germline trimming cut 7 bases from V and 6 bases from J; bases unmatched to any gene: 11. CDR3 length equals 15 residues. CDR1 and CDR2 (germline): LNHDA, SQIVND (reference sequence). The sequenced sample consisted of peripheral blood. This receptor was identified in a woman older than 75 with active or convalescent COVID-19. The V call is TRBV19, the J call TRBJ2-1, with TRBD2 identical over 8 bases. This CDR3 reads CASTMGGTSFNEQFF. CDR3 DNA: TGTGCCAGTACAATGGGTGGGACTAGTTTCAATGAGCAGTTCTTC.